The clone carrying this T cell receptor (beta chain) showed up many times. The antigen remains unidentified. CDR1 is LNHNV, CDR2 YYDKDF, per germline (reference sequence). With 0 bases removed from V and 9 bases from J, the gap between germline ends came to 9 bases. The CDR3 is 13 amino acids. It was RNA transcripts that yielded the amplified TCR beta CDR3 regions. A set of HTBI primers served as the primers for a first-round RT-PCR of the TCR CDR3. From the multiplex PCR reads, TCRdb called clonotypes with MiXCR, one entry per CDR3 protein. The data contain some 600,000 distinct CDR3 sequences, about 14% of them singletons. A sample of blood taken at first hyperthyroidism diagnosis preceded any ophthalmopathy symptoms. The source of the PBMCs was 8 to 10 ml of fresh peripheral blood. This sample is drawn from a study of T cells in Graves' hyperthyroidism and ophthalmopathy. Study-wide points: Onset of ophthalmopathy came a median roughly 6.4 months after the model predicted it. Blood held most thyroid clonotypes expanded above 0.001 frequency.

The chain joins TRBV15 to TRBJ2-1; D gene ambiguous. Sequencing used blood. This receptor was obtained from a woman aged 30 to 39 with Graves' hyperthyroidism that later progressed to Graves' ophthalmopathy. CDR3 in DNA: TGTGCCACCAGCAGAGATCTGTTTAGTGAGCAGTTCTTC. Residues: CATSRDLFSEQFF.